In this sample, the clone carrying this TCR beta chain turned up a few times. Its antigen is not identified. This record comes from a study of response to subunit inactivated influenza vaccine. TCRdb independently ran MiXCR on the RT-PCR reads; one entry per CDR3 protein. The repertoire includes approximately 500,000 distinct CDR3 sequences, 13% to 15% of them detected once, and 11% sits in the top ten. Study-level results: Few new T cells, the authors suggested, are recruited by each seasonal influenza vaccination.

The TCR originated in a man in his forties or fifties who received an inactivated influenza vaccine. The starting material was PBMCs from blood, obtained about 11 days after vaccination.

The CDR3 is CASSTGFSGNTIYF. DNA for the CDR3: TGTGCCAGCAGTACAGGGTTCTCTGGAAACACCATATATTTT. This chain uses TRBV25-1 with TRBJ1-3; D possibly corresponds to TRBD1 (6 bases). Germline lookup yields CDR1 MGHDK and CDR2 SYGVNS. V was cut by 5 bases and J by 0 bases, with 8 bases left in between. The CDR3 contains 14 residues. The complete variable domain, with remaining parts taken from reference TRBV25-1 and TRBJ1-3, reads EADIYQTPRYLVIGTGKKITLECSQTMGHDKMYWYQQDPGMELHLIHYSYGVNSTEKGDLSSESTVSRIRTEHFPLTLESARPSHTSQYLCASSTGFSGNTIYFGEGSWLTVV.